This TCR beta chain comes out of a study of T-cell memory formation after mild COVID-19. Study-level information: TCR clustering was largely donor specific. Study-wide findings and caveats: The authors did not confirm SARS-CoV-2 specificity of second-wave clones peaking day 37.

From 5'RACE with constant-segment primers came TCR alpha and TCR beta cDNA libraries that carried sample barcodes and UMIs. TCRdb reprocessed the 5' RACE reads via MiXCR and lists one record per CDR3 protein. Here the sample spans fewer than 300,000 distinct CDR3 sequences, 16% being singletons. Deletions cut 2 bases from V and 4 bases from J, with 11 bases between. Looked up from germline, CDR1 is SNHLY and CDR2 is FYNNEI. The length of the CDR3 is 14 residues. The table lists this clonotype with a few counts. What it binds is not known. This sequence was found in a man between 18 and 35 years old who had mild COVID-19 (a few samples of this study predate the infection). Cell type and time point are not known. Sequencing input: PBMCs or a T cell subset sorted from them (not recorded which). The rearrangement uses TRBV2 and TRBJ1-2; no definite D call. CDR3 protein: CASSENGIPYGYTF. Written as DNA, the CDR3 is TGTGCCAGCAGTGAAAATGGGATCCCCTATGGCTACACCTTC.